Given below is one TCR beta chain in context. What it recognizes is unknown. The protocol was immunoSEQ multiplex PCR, while the TCRdb copy is restricted to in-frame clones and leaves out a portion. The profile shows 95,000 to 150,000 clones, around 87% of them singletons. The data originate from a study of T cell responses to AZD1222 COVID-19 vaccine. Trimming cost V 7 bases and J 0 bases, with 7 bases left between them. Germline CDR1 reads SGHNT; CDR2 reads YYREEE (reference sequence). The CDR3 has 12 residues. Overall study results and limits: With two AZD1222 doses given, Spike-specific TCR breadth and depth both rose. It was only after the peak T cell response that any repertoires were sampled. Donors skewed white British and female; clonal diversity was possibly underestimated.

The V gene is TRBV5-4, the J gene TRBJ1-1, with D maybe TRBD1 (5 bases). The specimen was peripheral blood, collected on day 0 of AZD1222 vaccination. The sequence derives from an adult in good health. Here the CDR3 reads CASGGVNTEAFF. The CDR3 region has the DNA TGTGCCAGCGGGGGAGTGAACACTGAAGCTTTCTTT. Full variable domain (rest looked up from reference TRBV5-4 and TRBJ1-1): ETGVTQSPTHLIKTRGQQVTLRCSSQSGHNTVSWYQQALGQGPQFIFQYYREEENGRGNFPPRFSGLQFPNYSSELNVNALELDDSALYLCASGGVNTEAFFGQGTRLTVV.